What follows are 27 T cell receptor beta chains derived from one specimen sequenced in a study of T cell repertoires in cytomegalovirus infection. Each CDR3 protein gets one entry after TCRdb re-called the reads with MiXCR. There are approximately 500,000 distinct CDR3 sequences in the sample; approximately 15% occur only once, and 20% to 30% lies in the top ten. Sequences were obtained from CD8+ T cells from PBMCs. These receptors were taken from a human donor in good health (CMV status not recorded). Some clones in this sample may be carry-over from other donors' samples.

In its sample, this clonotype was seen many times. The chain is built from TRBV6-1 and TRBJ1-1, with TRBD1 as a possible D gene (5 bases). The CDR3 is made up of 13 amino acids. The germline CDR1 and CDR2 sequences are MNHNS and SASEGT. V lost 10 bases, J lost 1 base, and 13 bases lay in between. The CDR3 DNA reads TGTGCCACCCAGTTGGGGGGGAACACTGAAGCTTTCTTT. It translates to CATQLGGNTEAFF.

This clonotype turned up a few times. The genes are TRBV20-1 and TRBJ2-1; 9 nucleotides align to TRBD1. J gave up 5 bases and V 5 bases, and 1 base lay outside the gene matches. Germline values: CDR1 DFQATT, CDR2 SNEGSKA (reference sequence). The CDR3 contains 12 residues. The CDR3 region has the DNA TGCAGTGCTGGGACAGGGAACAATGAGCAGTTCTTC. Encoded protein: CSAGTGNNEQFF.

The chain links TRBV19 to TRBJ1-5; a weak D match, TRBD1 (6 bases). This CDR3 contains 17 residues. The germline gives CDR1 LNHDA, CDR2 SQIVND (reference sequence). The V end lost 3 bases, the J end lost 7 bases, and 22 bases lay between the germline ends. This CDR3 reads CASSMGRGGILSQPQHF. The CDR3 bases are TGTGCCAGTAGTATGGGCAGGGGAGGCATTTTGTCCCAGCCCCAGCATTTT. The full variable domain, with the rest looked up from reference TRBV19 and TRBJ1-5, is DGGITQSPKYLFRKEGQNVTLSCEQNLNHDAMYWYRQDPGQGLRLIYYSQIVNDFQKGDIAEGYSVSREKKESFPLTVTSAQKNPTAFYLCASSMGRGGILSQPQHFGDGTRLSIL.

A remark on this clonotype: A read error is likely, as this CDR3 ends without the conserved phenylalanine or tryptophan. In DNA form, the CDR3 reads TGTGCCAGCAGCCCAGGGACTAGCGGGAGGGATCTCTCCTACGTGCAGTACTAC. Its translation is CASSPGTSGRDLSYVQYY. V is TRBV7-6 and J is TRBJ2-7; 16 bases are shared with TRBD2. The CDR3 consists of 18 residues. Germline loops: CDR1 SGHVS, CDR2 FNYEAQ.

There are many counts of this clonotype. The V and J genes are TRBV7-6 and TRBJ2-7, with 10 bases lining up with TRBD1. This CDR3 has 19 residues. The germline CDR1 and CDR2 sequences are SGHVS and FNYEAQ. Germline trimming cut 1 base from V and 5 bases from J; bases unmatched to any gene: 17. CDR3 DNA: TGTGCCAGCAGCTTAGGGGGCCGTGGTACGGGACAGGGGTACCACGAGCAGTACTTC. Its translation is CASSLGGRGTGQGYHEQYF. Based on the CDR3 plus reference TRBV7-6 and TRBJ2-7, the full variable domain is GAGVSQSPRYKVTKRGQDVALRCDPISGHVSLYWYRQALGQGPEFLTYFNYEAQQDKSGLPNDRFSAERPEGSISTLTIQRTEQRDSAMYRCASSLGGRGTGQGYHEQYFGPGTRLTVT.

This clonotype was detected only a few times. Here the CDR3 reads CASRTGRTEAFF. For the CDR3, the DNA is TGTGCCAGCCGGACAGGGCGGACTGAAGCTTTCTTT. The chain joins TRBV6-5 to TRBJ1-1; TRBD1 aligns across 8 bases. This CDR3 contains 12 residues. The V and J ends lost 8 bases and 5 bases, in that order; junction bases with no gene match: 4. Germline CDR1 and CDR2: MNHEY and SVGAGI.

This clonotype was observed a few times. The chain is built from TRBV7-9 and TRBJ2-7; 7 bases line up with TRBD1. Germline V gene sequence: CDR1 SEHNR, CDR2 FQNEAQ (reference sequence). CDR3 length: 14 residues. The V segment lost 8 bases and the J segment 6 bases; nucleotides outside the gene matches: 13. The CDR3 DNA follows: TGTGCCAGCGGCCTACCGGGACAGTTTTTCGAGCAGTACTTC. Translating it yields CASGLPGQFFEQYF.

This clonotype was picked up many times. The CDR3 reads CASSPPGGVNYGYTF. The CDR3 nucleotides are TGTGCCAGCAGCCCCCCAGGGGGCGTAAACTATGGCTACACCTTC. The V gene is TRBV12-3 or TRBV12-4, the J gene TRBJ1-2; TRBD1 matches at 8 bases. The CDR3 consists of 15 residues. J gave up 2 bases and V 6 bases, and 8 bases lay outside the gene matches.

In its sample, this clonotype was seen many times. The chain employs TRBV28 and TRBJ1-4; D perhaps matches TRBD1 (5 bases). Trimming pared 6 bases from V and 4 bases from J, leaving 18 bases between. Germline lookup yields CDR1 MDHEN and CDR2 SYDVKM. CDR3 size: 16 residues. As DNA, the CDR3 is TGTGCCAGCAGCGCCACTTGGGGACCCCTTAATGAAAAACTGTTTTTT. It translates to CASSATWGPLNEKLFF.

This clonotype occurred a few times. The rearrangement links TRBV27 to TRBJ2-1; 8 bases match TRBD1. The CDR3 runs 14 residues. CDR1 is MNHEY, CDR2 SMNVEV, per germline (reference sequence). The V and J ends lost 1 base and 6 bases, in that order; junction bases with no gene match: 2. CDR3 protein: CASSLYGQGNEQFF. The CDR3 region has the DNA TGTGCCAGCAGTTTATACGGACAGGGCAATGAGCAGTTCTTC.

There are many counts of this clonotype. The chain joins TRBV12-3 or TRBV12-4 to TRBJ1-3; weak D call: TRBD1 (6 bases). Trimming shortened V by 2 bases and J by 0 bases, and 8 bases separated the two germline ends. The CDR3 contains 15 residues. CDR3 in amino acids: CASSLSGHSGNTIYF. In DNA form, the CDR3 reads TGTGCCAGCAGTTTATCGGGACACTCTGGAAACACCATATATTTT.

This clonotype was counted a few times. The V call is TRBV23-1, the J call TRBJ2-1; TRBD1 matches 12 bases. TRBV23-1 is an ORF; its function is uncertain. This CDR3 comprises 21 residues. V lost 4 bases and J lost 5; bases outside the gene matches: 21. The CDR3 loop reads CASSPPGQGALWYYYNNEQFF. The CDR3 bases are TGCGCCAGCAGTCCACCGGGACAGGGGGCATTATGGTACTACTATAACAATGAGCAGTTCTTC.

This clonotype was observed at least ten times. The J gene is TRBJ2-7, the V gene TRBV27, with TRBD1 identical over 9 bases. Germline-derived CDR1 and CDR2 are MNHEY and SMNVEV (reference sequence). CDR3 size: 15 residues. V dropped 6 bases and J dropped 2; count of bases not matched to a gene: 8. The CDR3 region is CASRGLTGGPYEQYF. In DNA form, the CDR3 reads TGTGCCAGCAGGGGTCTGACAGGGGGGCCCTACGAGCAGTACTTC.

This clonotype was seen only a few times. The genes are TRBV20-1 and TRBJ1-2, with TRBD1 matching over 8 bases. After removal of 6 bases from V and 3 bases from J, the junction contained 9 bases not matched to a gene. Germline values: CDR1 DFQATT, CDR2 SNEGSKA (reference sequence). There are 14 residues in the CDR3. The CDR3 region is CSARDRSRDYGYTF. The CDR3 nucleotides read TGCAGTGCCAGGGACAGGTCAAGAGACTATGGCTACACCTTC.

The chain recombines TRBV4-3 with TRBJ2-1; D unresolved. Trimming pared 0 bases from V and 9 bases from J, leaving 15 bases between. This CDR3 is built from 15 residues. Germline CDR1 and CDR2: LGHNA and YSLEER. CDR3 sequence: CASSQEGYGPGEQFF. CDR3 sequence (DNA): TGCGCCAGCAGCCAAGAAGGCTACGGTCCAGGTGAGCAGTTCTTC.

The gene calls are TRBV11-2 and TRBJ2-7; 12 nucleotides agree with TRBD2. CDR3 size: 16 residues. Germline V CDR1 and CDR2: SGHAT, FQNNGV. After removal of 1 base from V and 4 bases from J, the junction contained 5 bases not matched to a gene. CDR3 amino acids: CASSLGQTSGGYEQYF. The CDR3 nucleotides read TGTGCCAGCAGCTTAGGTCAGACTAGCGGGGGATACGAGCAGTACTTC.

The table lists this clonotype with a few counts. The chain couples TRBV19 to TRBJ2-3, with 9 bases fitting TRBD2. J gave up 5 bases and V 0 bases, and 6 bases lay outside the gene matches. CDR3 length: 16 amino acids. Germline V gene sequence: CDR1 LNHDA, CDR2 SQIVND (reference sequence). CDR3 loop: CASSIEVAGEVDTQYF. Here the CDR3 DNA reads TGTGCCAGTAGTATAGAGGTAGCGGGAGAGGTAGATACGCAGTATTTT.

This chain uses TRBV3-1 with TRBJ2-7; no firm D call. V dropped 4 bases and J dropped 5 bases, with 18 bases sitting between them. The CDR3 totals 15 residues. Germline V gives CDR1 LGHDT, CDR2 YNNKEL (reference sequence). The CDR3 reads CASSPVARTLNEQYF. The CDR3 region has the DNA TGTGCCAGCAGCCCAGTGGCACGGACCCTCAACGAGCAGTACTTC.

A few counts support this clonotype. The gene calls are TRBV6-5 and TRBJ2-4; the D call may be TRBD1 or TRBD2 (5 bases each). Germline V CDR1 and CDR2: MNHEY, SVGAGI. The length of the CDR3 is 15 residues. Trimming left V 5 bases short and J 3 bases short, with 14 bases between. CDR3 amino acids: CASSLRSGGKNIQYF. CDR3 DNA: TGTGCCAGCAGTCTGCGAAGTGGGGGCAAAAACATTCAGTACTTC.

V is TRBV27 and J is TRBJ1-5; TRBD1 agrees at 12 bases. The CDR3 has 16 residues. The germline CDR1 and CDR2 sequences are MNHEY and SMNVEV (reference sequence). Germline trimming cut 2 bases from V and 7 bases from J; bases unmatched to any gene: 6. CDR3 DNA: TGTGCCAGCAGTTTAGGGACAGGGGGCTTAGGACAGCCCCAGCATTTT. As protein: CASSLGTGGLGQPQHF.

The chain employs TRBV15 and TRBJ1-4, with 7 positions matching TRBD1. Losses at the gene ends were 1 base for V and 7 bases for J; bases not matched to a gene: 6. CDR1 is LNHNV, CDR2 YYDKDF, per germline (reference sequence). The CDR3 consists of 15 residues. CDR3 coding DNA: TGTGCCACCAGCAGAGGTGCAGGGGGAACTGAAAAACTGTTTTTT. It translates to CATSRGAGGTEKLFF.

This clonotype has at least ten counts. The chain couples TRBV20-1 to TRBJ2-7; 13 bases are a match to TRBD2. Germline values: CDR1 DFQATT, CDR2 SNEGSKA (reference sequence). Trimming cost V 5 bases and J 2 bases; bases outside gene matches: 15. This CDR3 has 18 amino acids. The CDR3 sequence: CSAFDMGLAGLNAYEQYF. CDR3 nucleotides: TGCAGTGCTTTCGATATGGGACTAGCGGGGTTAAATGCCTACGAGCAGTACTTC.

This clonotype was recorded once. The CDR3 here is CASSQTESNTEAFF. CDR3 DNA: TGTGCCAGCAGCCAGACAGAATCGAACACTGAAGCTTTCTTT. J is TRBJ1-1 and V is TRBV5-6; maybe TRBD1 (5 bases). V lost 4 bases, J lost 1 base, and 11 bases lay in between. Germline V gives CDR1 SGHDT, CDR2 YYEEEE. This CDR3 contains 14 residues.

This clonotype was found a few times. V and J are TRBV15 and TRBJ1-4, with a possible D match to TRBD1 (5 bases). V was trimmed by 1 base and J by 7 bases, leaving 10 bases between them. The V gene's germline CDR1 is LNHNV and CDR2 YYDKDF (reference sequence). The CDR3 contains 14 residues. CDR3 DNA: TGTGCCACCAGCAGAGGGACAACGATTGAAAAACTGTTTTTT. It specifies CATSRGTTIEKLFF.

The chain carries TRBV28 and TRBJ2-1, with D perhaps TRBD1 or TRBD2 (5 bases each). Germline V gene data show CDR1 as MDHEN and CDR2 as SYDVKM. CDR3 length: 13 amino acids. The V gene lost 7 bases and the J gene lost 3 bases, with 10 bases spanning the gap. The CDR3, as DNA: TGTGCCAGCAAGGGACCCGACTACAATGAGCAGTTCTTC. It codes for CASKGPDYNEQFF.

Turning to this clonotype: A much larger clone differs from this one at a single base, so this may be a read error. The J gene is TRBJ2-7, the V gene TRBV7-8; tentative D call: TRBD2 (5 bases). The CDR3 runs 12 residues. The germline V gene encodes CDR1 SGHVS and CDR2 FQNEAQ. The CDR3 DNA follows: TGTGCCAGCAGCTTATGGGGAGACGAGCGGTACTTC. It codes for CASSLWGDERYF.

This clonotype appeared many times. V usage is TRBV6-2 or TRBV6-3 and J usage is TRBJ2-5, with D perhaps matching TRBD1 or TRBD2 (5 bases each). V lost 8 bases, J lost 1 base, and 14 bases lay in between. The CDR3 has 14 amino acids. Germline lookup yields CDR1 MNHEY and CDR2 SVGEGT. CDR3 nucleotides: TGTGCCAGCCAACCTCCGGGACGCCAAGAGACCCAGTACTTC. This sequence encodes CASQPPGRQETQYF.